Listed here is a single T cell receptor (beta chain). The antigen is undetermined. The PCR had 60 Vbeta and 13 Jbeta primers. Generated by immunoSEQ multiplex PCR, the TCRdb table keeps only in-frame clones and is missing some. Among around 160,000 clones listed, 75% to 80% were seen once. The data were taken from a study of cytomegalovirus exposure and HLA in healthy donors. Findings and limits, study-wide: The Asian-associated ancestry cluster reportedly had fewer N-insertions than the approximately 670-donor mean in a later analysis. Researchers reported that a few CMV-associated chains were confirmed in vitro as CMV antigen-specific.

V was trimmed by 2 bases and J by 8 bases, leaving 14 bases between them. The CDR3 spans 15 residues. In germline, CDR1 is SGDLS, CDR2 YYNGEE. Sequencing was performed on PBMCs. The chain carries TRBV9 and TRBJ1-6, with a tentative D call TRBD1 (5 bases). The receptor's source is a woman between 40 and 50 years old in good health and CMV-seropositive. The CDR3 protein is CASSVQWGVDSPLHF. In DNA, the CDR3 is TGTGCCAGCAGCGTTCAATGGGGGGTGGATTCACCCCTCCACTTT.